Sequencing of this T cell receptor (beta chain) was carried out in a study of shared clonotypes between healthy human individuals. Overall study results and limits: Compared with clonotypes that all four donors shared, non-shared clonotypes had lower generation probabilities.

In regard to this clone: Its matching antigen is unknown.

Healthy adults negative for HIV, lacking recent acute infections or vaccinations, served as donors. Per the germline V gene, CDR1 is LGHNT and CDR2 is FRNRAP. V shed 7 bases and J 0 bases; nucleotides not matched to a gene: 3. The CDR3 has 14 amino acids. The method was immunoSEQ multiplex PCR; TCRdb's version includes in-frame clones alone and lacks a portion of them. Of approximately 980,000 clones in the sample, 60% to 85% are singletons; the top ten hold over 1.3%. The chain employs TRBV12-5 and TRBJ2-1; the match to TRBD2 covers 7 bases. This sequence originates from a young man in good health. The sequenced material came from memory CD4+ T cells sorted from blood. Subset defined: CD45RA-negative fraction. In DNA form, the CDR3 reads TGTGCTAGTGCCCGGACTAGCTCCTACAATGAGCAGTTCTTC. It is translated as CASARTSSYNEQFF.